The 24 T cell receptor beta chains given below trace back to one sample, sequenced in a study of blood T cell repertoires in COVID-19. TCRdb's copy holds only in-frame clones and misses some; the assay was immunoSEQ multiplex PCR. The table has tens of thousands of clones, approximately 83% seen once. What was sequenced was peripheral blood. The source of these receptors is a human donor in a cohort sampled during active COVID-19.

V gene TRBV10-3 combines with J gene TRBJ2-1, with 9 bases that match TRBD2. J was trimmed by 2 bases and V by 4 bases; bases with no gene match: 3. The CDR3 length is 15 residues. The V gene's germline CDR1 is ENHRY and CDR2 SYGVKD. CDR3: CAISVSGGTYNEQFF. In DNA, the CDR3 is TGTGCCATCAGTGTTAGCGGGGGAACCTACAATGAGCAGTTCTTC.

The chain joins TRBV29-1 to TRBJ2-7, with a possible D match to TRBD2 (6 bases). With 7 bases removed from V and 0 bases from J, the gap between germline ends came to 10 bases. Germline V gene data show CDR1 as SQVTM and CDR2 as ANQGSEA. This CDR3 contains 12 residues. The CDR3 loop is CSARDFSYEQYF. The CDR3 nucleotides are TGCAGCGCCCGGGACTTCTCCTACGAGCAGTACTTC.

A single count supports this clone. The rearrangement joins TRBV5-1 to TRBJ2-5, with 13 positions matching TRBD2. Germline V gives CDR1 SGHRS, CDR2 YFSETQ. CDR3 length: 16 residues. J gave up 12 bases and V 3 bases, and 14 bases lay outside the gene matches. In nucleotides, the CDR3 is TGCGCCAGCAGCTCCCCGGCCGGGACTAGCGGGGCGGCAGAGTACTTC. It yields the protein CASSSPAGTSGAAEYF.

A single count supports this clone. The gene calls are TRBV5-4 and TRBJ1-1; D gene ambiguous. Germline V CDR1 and CDR2: SGHNT, YYREEE (reference sequence). The CDR3 is made up of 18 amino acids. The ends were cut back, 0 bases at V and 0 bases at J, with 18 bases in the middle. CDR3 in DNA: TGTGCCAGCAGCTTGGGGGCTCCGGGAGCTAGAATGAACACTGAAGCTTTCTTT. Translated: CASSLGAPGARMNTEAFF.

The J gene is TRBJ1-1, the V gene TRBV27, with 8 bases matching TRBD1. V was pared by 2 bases and J by 4 bases, with 6 bases of the junction left unmatched. Germline V lookup: CDR1 MNHEY, CDR2 SMNVEV (reference sequence). The CDR3 is 15 residues long. The CDR3 region has the DNA TGTGCCAGCAGTTTAAATCAGGGGGCCAGCACTGAAGCTTTCTTT. Encoded protein: CASSLNQGASTEAFF.

The chain recombines TRBV28 with TRBJ1-5, with 7 bases fitting TRBD1. The CDR3 is 16 amino acids. Germline lookup yields CDR1 MDHEN and CDR2 SYDVKM. The J segment lost 2 bases and the V segment lost 9 bases, leaving 13 bases of the junction unmatched. The CDR3 DNA sequence: TGTGCCAGTAGGGTATCGACAGGGAGTGGCAATCAGCCCCAGCATTTT. This encodes CASRVSTGSGNQPQHF.

The V and J genes are TRBV5-1 and TRBJ1-6; TRBD1 is a possible D gene (5 bases). V lost 5 bases and J lost 0, with 9 bases in between. The CDR3 sequence is 15 residues long. Germline V gives CDR1 SGHRS, CDR2 YFSETQ. CDR3 DNA sequence: TGCGCCAGCAGACGGGGGGACTCCTATAATTCACCCCTCCACTTT. Encoded protein: CASRRGDSYNSPLHF.

The gene calls are TRBV6-5 and TRBJ2-7; D is unresolved. V was clipped by 2 bases and J by 3 bases, with 2 bases between them. Germline-derived CDR1 and CDR2 are MNHEY and SVGAGI. The CDR3 totals 11 residues. CDR3 in DNA: TGTGCCAGCAGTTACCGCTACGAGCAGTACTTC. Residues: CASSYRYEQYF.

The V and J genes are TRBV15 and TRBJ2-1, with 12 bases matching TRBD2. The CDR3 contains 19 residues. The germline V gene has CDR1 LNHNV and CDR2 YYDKDF (reference sequence). The ends lost 0 bases at V and 8 bases at J; junction bases unmatched: 14. CDR3 sequence: CATSRDGLAGRPPSHEQFF. As DNA, the CDR3 is TGTGCCACCAGCAGAGATGGACTAGCGGGGAGGCCCCCTTCTCATGAGCAGTTCTTC.

This sequence joins TRBV6-2 or TRBV6-3 and TRBJ1-5; 9 positions agree with TRBD1. The CDR3 sequence is 16 residues long. Losses at the gene ends were 2 bases for V and 6 bases for J; bases not matched to a gene: 8. Germline lookup yields CDR1 MNHEY and CDR2 SVGEGT. CDR3 bases: TGTGCCAGCAGTTACCTGGGACAGGGTTCAAGTCAGCCCCAGCATTTT. Protein: CASSYLGQGSSQPQHF.

The V and J genes are TRBV20-1 and TRBJ2-1; D ambiguous. V dropped 1 base and J dropped 9 bases, with 7 bases sitting between them. The CDR3 contains 11 residues. Looked up from germline, CDR1 is DFQATT and CDR2 is SNEGSKA (reference sequence). Here the CDR3 DNA reads TGCAGTGCTAGAGGTGGCGGTGAGCAGTTCTTC. This encodes CSARGGGEQFF.

Concerning this clone itself: The same CDR3 arises from other DNA sequences in this sample as well. The chain links TRBV18 to TRBJ1-6; 8 positions agree with TRBD1. CDR1 KGHSH and CDR2 LQKENI come from the germline V gene. After removal of 3 bases from V and 7 bases from J, the junction contained 5 bases not matched to a gene. The CDR3 runs 15 residues. The CDR3: CASSPGQGGNSPLHF. The CDR3 coding sequence is TGTGCCAGCTCACCCGGACAGGGAGGCAATTCACCCCTCCACTTT. The full variable domain, with the rest looked up from reference TRBV18 and TRBJ1-6, is NAGVMQNPRHLVRRRGQEARLRCSPMKGHSHVYWYRQLPEEGLKFMVYLQKENIIDESGMPKERFSAEFPKEGPSILRIQQVVRGDSAAYFCASSPGQGGNSPLHFGNGTRLTVT.

The chain has TRBV7-3 and TRBJ2-1, with 11 bases that match TRBD2. The CDR3 extends over 17 amino acids. V lost 5 bases and J lost 7; bases outside the gene matches: 13. Germline CDR1 and CDR2: SGHTA and FQGTGA. As DNA, the CDR3 is TGTGCCAGCAGCAAAGTAGCGGGGGGGCTTACAGAAAATGAGCAGTTCTTC. Translating gives CASSKVAGGLTENEQFF.

The chain carries TRBV10-2 and TRBJ2-2; TRBD1 is a possible D gene (5 bases). V dropped 10 bases and J dropped 3 bases, with 15 bases sitting between them. Germline-derived CDR1 and CDR2 are WSHSY and SAAADI. The CDR3 totals 14 residues. DNA of the CDR3: TGCGCCACGATGCGAGGACACGACACCGGGGAGCTGTTTTTT. As protein: CATMRGHDTGELFF.

The rearrangement joins TRBV5-4 to TRBJ1-4; TRBD1 is a possible D gene (5 bases). Germline V gene sequence: CDR1 SGHNT, CDR2 YYREEE (reference sequence). V was trimmed by 0 bases and J by 5 bases, leaving 8 bases between them. The CDR3 loop spans 14 amino acids. CDR3 nucleotide sequence: TGTGCCAGCAGCTTGGGTCAGGGCAATGAAAAACTGTTTTTT. The encoded protein is CASSLGQGNEKLFF. Together with reference TRBV5-4 and TRBJ1-4, the CDR3 gives the full variable domain: ETGVTQSPTHLIKTRGQQVTLRCSSQSGHNTVSWYQQALGQGPQFIFQYYREEENGRGNFPPRFSGLQFPNYSSELNVNALELDDSALYLCASSLGQGNEKLFFGSGTQLSVL.

The rearrangement uses TRBV5-6 and TRBJ1-6, with 9 bases identical to TRBD1. CDR3 length equals 14 residues. CDR1 is SGHDT and CDR2 is YYEEEE in the germline V gene. V trimming: 3 bases; J trimming: 15 bases; junction bases outside the gene matches: 10. The CDR3 here is CASSSGTGRKDLHF. The DNA for the CDR3 is TGTGCCAGCAGCTCCGGGACAGGGAGAAAGGACCTCCACTTT.

This CDR3 is CASSRTSGTDTQYF. The CDR3 DNA is TGTGCCAGCAGCCGGACTAGCGGCACAGATACGCAGTATTTT. The V gene is TRBV5-6, the J gene TRBJ2-3, with 9 positions matching TRBD2. Germline values: CDR1 SGHDT, CDR2 YYEEEE. The CDR3 has 14 amino acids. V gave up 4 bases and J gave up 1 base; unmatched junction bases: 1.

The gene calls are TRBV7-9 and TRBJ1-6, with D tentatively TRBD1 (6 bases). The CDR3 consists of 15 residues. V dropped 3 bases and J dropped 5 bases, with 11 bases sitting between them. Germline CDR1 SEHNR, CDR2 FQNEAQ (reference sequence). The CDR3 DNA reads TGTGCCAGCAGCTTGCAGGGGTCGAATAATTCACCCCTCCACTTT. It yields the protein CASSLQGSNNSPLHF.

This chain joins TRBV5-4 and TRBJ1-2; D is possibly TRBD1 (5 bases). The CDR3 has 13 residues. Germline V gene lookup returns CDR1 SGHNT and CDR2 YYREEE (reference sequence). Trimming took 0 bases from V and 2 from J, leaving 5 bases between them. CDR3 nucleotides: TGTGCCAGCAGCTTGGAGGGGAACTATGGCTACACCTTC. Its translation: CASSLEGNYGYTF. Drawing the rest from reference TRBV5-4 and TRBJ1-2, the complete variable domain is ETGVTQSPTHLIKTRGQQVTLRCSSQSGHNTVSWYQQALGQGPQFIFQYYREEENGRGNFPPRFSGLQFPNYSSELNVNALELDDSALYLCASSLEGNYGYTFGSGTRLTVV.

The J gene is TRBJ2-5, the V gene TRBV27; maybe TRBD2 (5 bases). CDR3 length: 13 amino acids. Germline CDR1 MNHEY, CDR2 SMNVEV (reference sequence). The V and J ends lost 8 bases and 6 bases respectively, with 16 bases between them. The CDR3 sequence is CASEAVRGQTQYF. The DNA of the CDR3 is TGTGCCAGCGAGGCGGTTCGGGGTCAGACCCAGTACTTC.

The chain combines TRBV3-1 (or the pseudogene TRBV3-2) with TRBJ1-2; D remains ambiguous. Germline lookup yields CDR1 LGHDT and CDR2 YNNKEL (reference sequence). The V and J ends lost 0 bases and 4 bases respectively, with 12 bases between them. The CDR3 extends over 15 amino acids. The CDR3, as DNA: TGTGCCAGCAGCCAAGAACCCCACACGGGCTATGGCTACACCTTC. Amino acid sequence: CASSQEPHTGYGYTF.

This clone was seen just once. J is TRBJ2-7 and V is TRBV11-3; 7 bases align to TRBD1. CDR3 size: 13 residues. V lost 3 bases to trimming and J lost 2 bases; unmatched junction nucleotides: 1. Germline V gene sequence: CDR1 SGHNT, CDR2 YENEEA. The CDR3 sequence is CASSFQGAYEQYF. Written as DNA, the CDR3 is TGTGCCAGCAGCTTCCAGGGGGCCTACGAGCAGTACTTC.

The rearrangement joins TRBV6-1 to TRBJ1-5; D perhaps matches TRBD1 (5 bases). The CDR3 totals 15 residues. Trimming shortened V by 2 bases and J by 3 bases, and 11 bases separated the two germline ends. Germline CDR1 MNHNS, CDR2 SASEGT. Here the CDR3 DNA reads TGTGCCAGCAGTGAACAGCCAGGGAACAATCAGCCCCAGCATTTT. This gives the protein CASSEQPGNNQPQHF.

This sequence joins TRBV11-1 and TRBJ1-4; TRBD1 might be the D (6 bases). Per germline, CDR1 SGHAT and CDR2 FQDESV (reference sequence). With 4 bases removed from V and 8 bases from J, the gap between germline ends came to 17 bases. The CDR3 sequence is 15 residues long. The CDR3 sequence is CASSSTRDTVEKLFF. The DNA for the CDR3 is TGTGCCAGCAGCTCAACCCGGGACACGGTAGAAAAACTGTTTTTT.